This entry concerns a single T cell receptor (beta chain). Its antigen is unidentified. The data originate from a study of T cells in Graves' hyperthyroidism and ophthalmopathy. Researchers took RNA transcripts and amplified the TCR beta CDR3 regions from them. Using the HTBI primer set, a first-round RT-PCR was run on the TCR CDR3. TCRdb re-called the multiplex PCR reads through MiXCR, storing one row per CDR3 protein. The repertoire holds about 130,000 distinct CDR3 sequences, approximately 24% seen once, with around two thirds in the top ten. J gave up 4 bases and V 5 bases, and 10 bases lay outside the gene matches. Per germline, CDR1 DFQATT and CDR2 SNEGSKA (reference sequence). The CDR3 loop spans 14 amino acids. Findings of the study overall: For ophthalmopathy, model prediction preceded onset by a median roughly 6.2 months.

This rearrangement joins TRBV20-1 to TRBJ1-2, with 7 bases lining up with TRBD1. This receptor was taken from a woman in her 50s with Graves' hyperthyroidism that later progressed to Graves' ophthalmopathy. Sequenced sample: blood. CDR3 region: CSALRGGAGYGYTF. CDR3 nucleotide sequence: TGCAGTGCTTTAAGAGGGGGCGCGGGCTATGGCTACACCTTC.